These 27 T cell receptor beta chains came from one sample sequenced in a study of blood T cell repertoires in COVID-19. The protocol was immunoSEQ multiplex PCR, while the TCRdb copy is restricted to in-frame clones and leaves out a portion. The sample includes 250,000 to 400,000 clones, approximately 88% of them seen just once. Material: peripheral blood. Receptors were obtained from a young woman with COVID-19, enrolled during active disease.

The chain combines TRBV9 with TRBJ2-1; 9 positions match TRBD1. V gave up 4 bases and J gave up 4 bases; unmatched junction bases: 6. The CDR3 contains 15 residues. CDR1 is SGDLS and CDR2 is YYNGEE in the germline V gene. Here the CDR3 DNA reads TGTGCCAGCAGCCAATGGGACAGGGAATACAATGAGCAGTTCTTC. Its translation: CASSQWDREYNEQFF.

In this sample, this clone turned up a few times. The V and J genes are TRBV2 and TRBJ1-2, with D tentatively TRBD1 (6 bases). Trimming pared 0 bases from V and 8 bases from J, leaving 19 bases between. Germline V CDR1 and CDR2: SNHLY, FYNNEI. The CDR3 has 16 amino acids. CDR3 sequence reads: CASSEALRAGERGYTF. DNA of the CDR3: TGTGCCAGCAGTGAAGCGCTTCGGGCAGGGGAGCGGGGCTACACCTTC.

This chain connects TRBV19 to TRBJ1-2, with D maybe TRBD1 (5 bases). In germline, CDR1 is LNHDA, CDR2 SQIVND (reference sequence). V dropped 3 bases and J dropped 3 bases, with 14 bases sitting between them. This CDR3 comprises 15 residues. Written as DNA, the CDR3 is TGTGCCAGTAGTATCAGTTCCGTACAGGACTATGGCTACACCTTC. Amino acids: CASSISSVQDYGYTF.

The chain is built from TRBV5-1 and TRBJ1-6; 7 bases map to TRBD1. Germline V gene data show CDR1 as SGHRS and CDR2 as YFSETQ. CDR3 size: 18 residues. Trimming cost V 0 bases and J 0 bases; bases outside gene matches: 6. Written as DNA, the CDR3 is TGCGCCAGCAGCTTGGCGGGACAGAGGGGCTCCTATAATTCACCCCTCCACTTT. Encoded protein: CASSLAGQRGSYNSPLHF.

The CDR3 sequence: CASSLRGRESFF. The CDR3 bases are TGTGCCAGCAGCTTAAGGGGTCGGGAGTCTTTCTTT. The chain recombines TRBV7-9 with TRBJ1-1, with D possibly TRBD1 on 5 matching bases. The CDR3 is 12 amino acids. In germline, CDR1 is SEHNR, CDR2 FQNEAQ (reference sequence). The ends were cut back, 2 bases at V and 12 bases at J, with 13 bases in the middle.

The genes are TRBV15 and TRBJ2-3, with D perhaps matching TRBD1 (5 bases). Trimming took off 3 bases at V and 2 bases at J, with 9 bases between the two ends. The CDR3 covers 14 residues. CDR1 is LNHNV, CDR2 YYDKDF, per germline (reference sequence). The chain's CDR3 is CATSSGQFTDTQYF. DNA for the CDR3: TGTGCCACCAGCAGCGGACAATTCACAGATACGCAGTATTTT.

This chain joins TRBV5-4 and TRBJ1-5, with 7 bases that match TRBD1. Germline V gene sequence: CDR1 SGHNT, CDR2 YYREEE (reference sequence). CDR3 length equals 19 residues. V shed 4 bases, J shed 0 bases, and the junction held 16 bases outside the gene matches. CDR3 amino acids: CASSQIRGSRGYSNQPQHF. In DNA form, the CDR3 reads TGTGCCAGCAGCCAAATCAGGGGGAGCAGGGGCTATAGCAATCAGCCCCAGCATTTT.

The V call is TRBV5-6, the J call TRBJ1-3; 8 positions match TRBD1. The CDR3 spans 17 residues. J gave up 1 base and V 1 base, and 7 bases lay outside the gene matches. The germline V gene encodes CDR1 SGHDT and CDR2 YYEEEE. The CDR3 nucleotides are TGTGCCAGCAGCTTGACAGGGGGATCGATTTCTGGAAACACCATATATTTT. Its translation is CASSLTGGSISGNTIYF.

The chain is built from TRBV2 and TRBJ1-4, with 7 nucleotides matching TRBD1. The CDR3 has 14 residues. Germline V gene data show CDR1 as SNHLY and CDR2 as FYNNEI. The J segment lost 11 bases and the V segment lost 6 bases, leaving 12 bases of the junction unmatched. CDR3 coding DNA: TGTGCCAGCAGGGACTCCAGGGGGTCCTATAAACTGTTTTTT. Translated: CASRDSRGSYKLFF.

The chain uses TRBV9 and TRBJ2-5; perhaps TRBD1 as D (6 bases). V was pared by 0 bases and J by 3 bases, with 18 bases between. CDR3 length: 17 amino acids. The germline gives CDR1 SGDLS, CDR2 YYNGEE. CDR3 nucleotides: TGTGCCAGCAGCGTAGGGGCTTTCGTGGGGGCGAAAGAGACCCAGTACTTC. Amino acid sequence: CASSVGAFVGAKETQYF.

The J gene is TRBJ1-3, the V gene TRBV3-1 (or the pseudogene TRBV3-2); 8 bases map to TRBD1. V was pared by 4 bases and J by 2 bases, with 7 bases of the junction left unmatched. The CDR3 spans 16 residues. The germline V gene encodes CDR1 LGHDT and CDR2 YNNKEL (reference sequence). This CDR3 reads CASSLRQGMTGNTIYF. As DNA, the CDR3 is TGTGCCAGCAGCCTTAGACAGGGGATGACTGGAAACACCATATATTTT.

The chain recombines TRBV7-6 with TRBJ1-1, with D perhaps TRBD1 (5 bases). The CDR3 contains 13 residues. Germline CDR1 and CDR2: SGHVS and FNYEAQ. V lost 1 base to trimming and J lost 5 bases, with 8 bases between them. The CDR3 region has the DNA TGTGCCAGCAGCTTAGTAAGGGGAACTGAAGCTTTCTTT. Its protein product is CASSLVRGTEAFF.

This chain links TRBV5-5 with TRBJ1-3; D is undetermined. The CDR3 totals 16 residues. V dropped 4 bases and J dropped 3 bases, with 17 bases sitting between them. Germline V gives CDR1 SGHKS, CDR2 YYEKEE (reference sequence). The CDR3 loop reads CASSPVGGIFGNTIYF. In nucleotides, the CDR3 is TGTGCCAGCAGCCCCGTAGGAGGGATCTTTGGAAACACCATATATTTT.

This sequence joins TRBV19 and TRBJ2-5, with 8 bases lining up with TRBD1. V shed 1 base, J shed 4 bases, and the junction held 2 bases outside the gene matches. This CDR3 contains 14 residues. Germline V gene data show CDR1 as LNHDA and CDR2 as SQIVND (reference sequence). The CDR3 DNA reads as TGTGCCAGTAGTATAGGACAGGGGCTAGAGACCCAGTACTTC. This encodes CASSIGQGLETQYF.

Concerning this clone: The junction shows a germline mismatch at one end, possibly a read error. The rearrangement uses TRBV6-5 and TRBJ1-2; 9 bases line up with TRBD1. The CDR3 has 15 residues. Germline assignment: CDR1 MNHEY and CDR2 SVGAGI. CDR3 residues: CASTSGTGTVYGYTF. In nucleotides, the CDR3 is TGTGCTAGCACCTCCGGGACAGGGACAGTCTATGGCTACACCTTC.

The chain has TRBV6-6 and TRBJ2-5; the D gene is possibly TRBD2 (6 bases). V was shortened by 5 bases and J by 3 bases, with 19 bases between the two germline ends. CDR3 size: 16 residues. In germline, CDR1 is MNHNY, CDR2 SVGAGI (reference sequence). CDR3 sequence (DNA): TGTGCCAGCAGTCCCCTTGTTTGGGGGGACGAAGAGACCCAGTACTTC. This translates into CASSPLVWGDEETQYF.

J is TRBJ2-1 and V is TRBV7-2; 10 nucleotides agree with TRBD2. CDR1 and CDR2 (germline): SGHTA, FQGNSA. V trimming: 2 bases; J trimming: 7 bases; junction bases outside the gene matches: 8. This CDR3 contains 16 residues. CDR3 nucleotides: TGTGCCAGCAGCTTACTACCAGCGGGGGGGCCAAATGAGCAGTTCTTC. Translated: CASSLLPAGGPNEQFF. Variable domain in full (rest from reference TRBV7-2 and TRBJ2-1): GAGVSQSPSNKVTEKGKDVELRCDPISGHTALYWYRQSLGQGLEFLIYFQGNSAPDKSGLPSDRFSAERTGGSVSTLTIQRTQQEDSAVYLCASSLLPAGGPNEQFFGPGTRLTVL.

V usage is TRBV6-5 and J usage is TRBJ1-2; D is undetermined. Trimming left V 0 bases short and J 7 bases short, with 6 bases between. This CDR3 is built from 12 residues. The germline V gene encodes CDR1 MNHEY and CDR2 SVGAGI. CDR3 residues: CASSYSTGGYTF. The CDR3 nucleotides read TGTGCCAGCAGTTACTCAACGGGTGGCTACACCTTC.

The CDR3 here is CASRGTGKNEKLFF. CDR3 DNA: TGTGCCAGCAGGGGGACAGGGAAAAATGAAAAACTGTTTTTT. The V call is TRBV27, the J call TRBJ1-4; 9 bases are shared with TRBD1. There are 14 residues in the CDR3. J was trimmed by 5 bases and V by 6 bases; bases with no gene match: 4. Germline V gene sequence: CDR1 MNHEY, CDR2 SMNVEV (reference sequence). Complete variable domain (other parts from reference TRBV27 and TRBJ1-4): EAQVTQNPRYLITVTGKKLTVTCSQNMNHEYMSWYRQDPGLGLRQIYYSMNVEVTDKGDVPEGYKVSRKEKRNFPLILESPSPNQTSLYFCASRGTGKNEKLFFGSGTQLSVL.

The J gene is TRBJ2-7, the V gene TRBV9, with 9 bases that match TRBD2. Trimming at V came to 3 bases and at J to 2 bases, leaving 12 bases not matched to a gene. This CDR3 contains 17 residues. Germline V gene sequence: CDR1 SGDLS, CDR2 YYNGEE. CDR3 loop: CASSEYSGGPPPYEQYF. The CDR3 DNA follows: TGTGCCAGCAGCGAGTATAGCGGGGGCCCCCCTCCCTACGAGCAGTACTTC.

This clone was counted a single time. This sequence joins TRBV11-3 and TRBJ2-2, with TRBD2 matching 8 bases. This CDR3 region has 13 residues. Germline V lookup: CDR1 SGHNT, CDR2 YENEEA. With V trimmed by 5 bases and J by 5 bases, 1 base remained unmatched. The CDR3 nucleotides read TGTGCCAGCAGCCGCGGGGGGACCGGGGAGCTGTTTTTT. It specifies CASSRGGTGELFF.

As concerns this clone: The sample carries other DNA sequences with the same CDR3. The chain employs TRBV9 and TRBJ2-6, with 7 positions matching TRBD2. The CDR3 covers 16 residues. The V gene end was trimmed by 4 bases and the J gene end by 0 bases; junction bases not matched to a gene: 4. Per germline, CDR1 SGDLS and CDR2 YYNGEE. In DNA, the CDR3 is TGTGCCAGCAGCCCCGGCGGGGGCTCTGGGGCCAACGTCCTGACTTTC. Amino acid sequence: CASSPGGGSGANVLTF.

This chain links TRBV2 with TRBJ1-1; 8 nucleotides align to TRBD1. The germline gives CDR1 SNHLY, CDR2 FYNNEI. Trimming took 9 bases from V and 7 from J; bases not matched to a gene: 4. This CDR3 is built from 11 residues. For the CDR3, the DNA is TGTGCCAGAGAGGACAGGGATGAAGCTTTCTTT. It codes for CAREDRDEAFF.

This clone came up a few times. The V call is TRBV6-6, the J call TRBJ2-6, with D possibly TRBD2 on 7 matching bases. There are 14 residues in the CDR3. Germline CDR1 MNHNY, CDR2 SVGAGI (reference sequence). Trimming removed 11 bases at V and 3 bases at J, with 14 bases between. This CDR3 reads CAAGEGGGANVLTF. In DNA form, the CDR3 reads TGTGCCGCGGGAGAGGGGGGTGGGGCCAACGTCCTGACTTTC.

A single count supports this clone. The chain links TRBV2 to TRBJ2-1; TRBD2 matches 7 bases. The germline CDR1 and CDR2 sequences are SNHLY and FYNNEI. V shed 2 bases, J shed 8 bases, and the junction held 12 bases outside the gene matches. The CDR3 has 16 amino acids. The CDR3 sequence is CASSEKLLRGGHEQFF. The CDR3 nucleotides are TGTGCCAGCAGTGAAAAACTCCTTAGGGGAGGGCATGAGCAGTTCTTC.

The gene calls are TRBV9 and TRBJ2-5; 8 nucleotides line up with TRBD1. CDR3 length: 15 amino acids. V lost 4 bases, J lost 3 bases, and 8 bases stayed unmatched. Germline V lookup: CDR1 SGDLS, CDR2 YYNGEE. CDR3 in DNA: TGTGCCAGCAGCATAGGTCGGACAGGGAAAGAGACCCAGTACTTC. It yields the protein CASSIGRTGKETQYF.

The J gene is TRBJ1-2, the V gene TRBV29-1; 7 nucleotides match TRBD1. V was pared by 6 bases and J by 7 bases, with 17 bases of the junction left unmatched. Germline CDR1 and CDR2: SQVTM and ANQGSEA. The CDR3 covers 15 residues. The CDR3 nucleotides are TGCAGCGTAAACGGCCCAACAGGGGTAGGGAGTGGCTACACCTTC. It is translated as CSVNGPTGVGSGYTF.